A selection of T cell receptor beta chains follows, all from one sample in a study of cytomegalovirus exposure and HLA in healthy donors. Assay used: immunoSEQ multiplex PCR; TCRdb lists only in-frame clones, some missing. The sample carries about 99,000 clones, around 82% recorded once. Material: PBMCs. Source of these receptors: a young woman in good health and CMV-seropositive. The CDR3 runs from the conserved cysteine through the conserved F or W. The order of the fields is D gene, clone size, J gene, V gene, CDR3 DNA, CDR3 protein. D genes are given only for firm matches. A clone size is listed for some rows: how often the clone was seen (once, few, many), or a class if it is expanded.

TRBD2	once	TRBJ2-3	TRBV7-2	TGTGCCAGCAGCCTCAGTAGCGGGAGCGTCACAGATACGCAGTATTTT	CASSLSSGSVTDTQYF
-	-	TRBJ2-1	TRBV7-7	TGTGCTAGCAGCTTAGGCTCTGGCAGTTACAATGAGCAGTTCTTC	CASSLGSGSYNEQFF
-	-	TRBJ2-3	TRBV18	TGTGCCAGCTCACCACTTGGACAGAACACAGATACGCAGTATTTT	CASSPLGQNTDTQYF
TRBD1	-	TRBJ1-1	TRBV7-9	TGTGCCAGCAGCATAGGGACAGGGGGCCTCTACACTGAAGCTTTCTTT	CASSIGTGGLYTEAFF
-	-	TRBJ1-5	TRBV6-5	TGTGCCAGCAGTTACAGTCAGGGTAGTCAGCCCCAGCATTTT	CASSYSQGSQPQHF
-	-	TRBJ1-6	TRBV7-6	TGTGCCAGCAGCGCGGGTTTCCAGAGCTCCTATAATTCACCCCTCCACTTT	CASSAGFQSSYNSPLHF
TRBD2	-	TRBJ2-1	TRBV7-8	TGTGCCAGCAGCTTGGGTTTAGCGGGAGGTCCGAGCTCTTACAATGAGCAGTTCTTC	CASSLGLAGGPSSYNEQFF
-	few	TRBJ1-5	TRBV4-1	TGCGCCAGCAGCCCACAAGGTCTACAGGCAAATCAGCCCCAGCATTTT	CASSPQGLQANQPQHF
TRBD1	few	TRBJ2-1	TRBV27	TGTGCCAGCAGTCCAGGGACAGGCTTCTACAATGAGCAGTTCTTC	CASSPGTGFYNEQFF
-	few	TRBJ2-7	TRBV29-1	TGCAGCGTTGAAGGGTCGGGGTACGAGCAGTACTTC	CSVEGSGYEQYF
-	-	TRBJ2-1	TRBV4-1	TGCGCCAGCAGCCAAGACGAGGGACAAACAAAGGTCGATGAGCAGTTCTTC	CASSQDEGQTKVDEQFF
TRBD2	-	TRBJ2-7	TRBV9	TGTGCCAGCAGCTTTGAGGGACTAGCGGGAAGCGAGCAGTACTTC	CASSFEGLAGSEQYF
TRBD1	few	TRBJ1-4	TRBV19	TGTGCCAGTAGTCCCCTCAGGACAGGGGGCTTGGCTAATGAAAAACTGTTTTTT	CASSPLRTGGLANEKLFF
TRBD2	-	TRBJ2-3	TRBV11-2	TGTGCCAGCAGCACCGCGGGCGGGGGGTTCCCAGATACGCAGTATTTT	CASSTAGGGFPDTQYF
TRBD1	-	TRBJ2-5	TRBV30	TGTGCCTGGAGCAACTACCGGGACAGGGTCCAAGAGACCCAGTACTTC	CAWSNYRDRVQETQYF
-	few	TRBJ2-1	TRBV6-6	TGTGCCAGCTCATTCATCAATGAGCAGTTCTTC	CASSFINEQFF
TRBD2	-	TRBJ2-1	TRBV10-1	TGCGCCAGCAGTGATGTAGCGGGGGGGCTCCCTGAGCAGTTCTTC	CASSDVAGGLPEQFF
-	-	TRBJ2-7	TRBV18	TGTGCCAGCTCACCAGGGTCCGGGGAGCAGTACTTC	CASSPGSGEQYF
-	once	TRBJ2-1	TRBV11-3	TGTGCCAGCAGCTTAGACAGGGCCTCCTACAATGAGCAGTTCTTC	CASSLDRASYNEQFF
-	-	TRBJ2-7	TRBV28	TGTGCCAGCAGTTCTATCAATTCGGACTATACGTTTAACTACGAGCAGTACTTC	CASSSINSDYTFNYEQYF
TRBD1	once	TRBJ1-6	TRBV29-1	TGCAGCCTGATGACAGGGCAGGATTCACCCCTCCACTTT	CSLMTGQDSPLHF
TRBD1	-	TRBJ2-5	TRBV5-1	TGCGCCAGCAGCTTGGCAGGCGGACAGGGGGCGCAGGAGACCCAGTACTTC	CASSLAGGQGAQETQYF
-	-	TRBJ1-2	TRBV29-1	TGCAGCGTTTGTGAAAGCGGATTCTCCTATGGCTACACCTTC	CSVCESGFSYGYTF
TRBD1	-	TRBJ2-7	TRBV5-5	TGTGCCAGCAGCTTGGACGGGACAGGGGGTTTCGAGCAGTACTTC	CASSLDGTGGFEQYF
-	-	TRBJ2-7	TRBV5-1	TGCGCCAGCAGCTCCGCTCCACCGACAGACTCCTACGAGCAGTACTTC	CASSSAPPTDSYEQYF
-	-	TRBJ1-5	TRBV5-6	TGTGCCAGCAGCTTGGGGGCGGGGGGCGGAAATCAGCCCCAGCATTTT	CASSLGAGGGNQPQHF
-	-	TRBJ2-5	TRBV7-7	TGTGCCAGCAGCCCTACTAGTATCGAGACCCAGTACTTC	CASSPTSIETQYF
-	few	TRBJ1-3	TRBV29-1	TGCAGCGTTGGCGGGGGAAACACCATATATTTT	CSVGGGNTIYF
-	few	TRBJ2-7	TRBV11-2	TGTGCCAGCAGCTCTACCAGGGGGACGCGGGGTAGGGAGCAGTACTTC	CASSSTRGTRGREQYF
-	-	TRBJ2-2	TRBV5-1	TGCGCCAGCAGCCCGGATGGAGGGCCCGGGGAGCTGTTTTTT	CASSPDGGPGELFF
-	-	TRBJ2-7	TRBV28	TGTGCCAGCAGTTTTTTTGGGGGCGAGGCCTACGAGCAGTACTTC	CASSFFGGEAYEQYF
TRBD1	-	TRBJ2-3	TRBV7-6	TGTGCCAGCAGCATTGGGACAGGGGCTAGCACAGATACGCAGTATTTT	CASSIGTGASTDTQYF
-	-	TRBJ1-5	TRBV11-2	TGTGCCAGCAGCCTTCGGGGGGACCGAAGCAATCAGCCCCAGCATTTT	CASSLRGDRSNQPQHF
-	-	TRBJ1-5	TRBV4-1	TGCGCCAGCAGCCAAGCGGGAGATTTTCAGCCCCAGCATTTT	CASSQAGDFQPQHF
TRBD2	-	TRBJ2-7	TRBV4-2	TGTGCCAGCAGCCAAGAAGCGGGAGTAATCTCGGGGCAGTACTTC	CASSQEAGVISGQYF
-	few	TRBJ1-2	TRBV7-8	TGTGCCAGCAGCTTAGCGCGGGACCCAGCCTCTAACTATGGCTACACCTTC	CASSLARDPASNYGYTF
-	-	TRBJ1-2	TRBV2	TGTGCCAGCAGTGAAGCGGAGTCATCTGGCTACACCTTC	CASSEAESSGYTF
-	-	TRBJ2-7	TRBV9	TGTGCCAGCAGCCGGACCGGGGGTCTACCCCCCTACGAGCAGTACTTC	CASSRTGGLPPYEQYF
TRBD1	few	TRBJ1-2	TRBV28	TGTGCCAGCAGGATGGGACAGCAGTATGGCTACACCTTC	CASRMGQQYGYTF